The 20 T cell receptor beta chains below were found in one sample sequenced in a study of cytomegalovirus exposure and HLA in healthy donors. Primers included in the PCR were 60 Vbeta and 13 Jbeta primers. Here immunoSEQ multiplex PCR was the method, and the copy in TCRdb shows in-frame clones only, minus some. The sample carries some 150,000 clones, 80% recorded once. Sample: PBMCs. These receptors were collected from a man aged 30 to 45 in good health and CMV-seronegative.

This clone was seen a few times. The chain carries TRBV28 and TRBJ1-2, with D perhaps matching TRBD1 (6 bases). The germline V and J ends were trimmed by 7 bases and 4 bases, with 22 bases remaining between them. The CDR3 totals 16 residues. Germline-derived CDR1 and CDR2 are MDHEN and SYDVKM. The CDR3 DNA is TGTGCCAGCACCTATCGTTGGACAGCCGATTTCTATGGCTACACCTTC. Amino acids: CASTYRWTADFYGYTF.

V is TRBV4-3 and J is TRBJ1-2; D remains ambiguous. Germline-derived CDR1 and CDR2 are LGHNA and YSLEER. The V and J ends lost 0 bases and 4 bases respectively, with 9 bases between them. The CDR3 has 14 amino acids. CDR3 protein: CASSQDMAVYGYTF. In DNA form, the CDR3 reads TGCGCCAGCAGCCAAGATATGGCAGTCTATGGCTACACCTTC.

The rearrangement uses TRBV7-8 and TRBJ1-2; D not certain. The CDR3 loop spans 15 amino acids. Trimming removed 1 base from V and 3 bases from J, with 12 bases in between. CDR1 SGHVS and CDR2 FQNEAQ come from the germline V gene. CDR3 coding DNA: TGTGCCAGCAGCTTAGTTCGAGAGCACTACTATGGCTACACCTTC. This gives the protein CASSLVREHYYGYTF.

The rearrangement uses TRBV19 and TRBJ2-1, with D possibly TRBD2 on 6 matching bases. Germline V gene sequence: CDR1 LNHDA, CDR2 SQIVND (reference sequence). Trimming shortened V by 3 bases and J by 6 bases, and 12 bases separated the two germline ends. The CDR3 runs to 14 residues. In DNA, the CDR3 is TGTGCCAGTAGTATCAGGGAGGTGGCCAATGAGCAGTTCTTC. Residues: CASSIREVANEQFF.

The chain recombines TRBV29-1 with TRBJ1-5; D may be TRBD1 (5 bases). This CDR3 has 13 residues. Germline V gene sequence: CDR1 SQVTM, CDR2 ANQGSEA. Trimming pared 6 bases from V and 4 bases from J, leaving 13 bases between. DNA of the CDR3: TGCAGCGTACAGGAGTTCGGGAATCAGCCCCAGCATTTT. Its translation: CSVQEFGNQPQHF.

The chain couples TRBV6-4 to TRBJ1-6; D remains ambiguous. CDR3 length: 14 residues. Looked up from germline, CDR1 is MRHNA and CDR2 is SNTAGT. The V end lost 2 bases, the J end lost 7 bases, and 9 bases lay between the germline ends. In DNA form, the CDR3 reads TGTGCCAGCAGTGACCCCGGTTCCAATTCACCCCTCCACTTT. Translated, it gives CASSDPGSNSPLHF.

The V and J genes are TRBV27 and TRBJ2-5; 7 bases agree with TRBD2. The end of the DNA aligns better with TRBJ2-7, so the J call may be wrong. The CDR3 is 17 residues long. Per the germline V gene, CDR1 is MNHEY and CDR2 is SMNVEV (reference sequence). The CDR3 protein is CASSRYPGGLSSYEQYF. CDR3 coding DNA: TGTGCCAGCAGCCGGTATCCGGGGGGACTTTCCTCCTACGAGCAGTACTTC.

This clone was found a few times. V is TRBV28 and J is TRBJ2-7; no clear D. Trimming stripped 8 bases from V and 7 bases from J, with 9 bases between. Germline-derived CDR1 and CDR2 are MDHEN and SYDVKM. The CDR3 has 10 amino acids. CDR3 bases: TGTGCCAGCCGTTCTAGGGAGCAGTACTTC. Encoded protein: CASRSREQYF.

This chain joins TRBV7-6 and TRBJ2-1; TRBD2 is a possible D gene (5 bases). Germline V gives CDR1 SGHVS, CDR2 FNYEAQ. Deletions cut 3 bases from V and 4 bases from J, with 22 bases between. The CDR3 extends over 18 amino acids. The CDR3 spells CASSFLVGVTISYNEQFF. DNA for the CDR3: TGTGCCAGCAGCTTTTTAGTGGGAGTAACTATTTCTTACAATGAGCAGTTCTTC.

The V call is TRBV28, the J call TRBJ2-5; 7 positions agree with TRBD2. In germline, CDR1 is MDHEN, CDR2 SYDVKM. There are 14 residues in the CDR3. The ends lost 3 bases at V and 2 bases at J; junction bases unmatched: 3. DNA of the CDR3: TGTGCCAGCAGTTTGGGAGGGGATCAAGAGACCCAGTACTTC. As protein: CASSLGGDQETQYF. Together with reference TRBV28 and TRBJ2-5, the CDR3 gives the full variable domain: DVKVTQSSRYLVKRTGEKVFLECVQDMDHENMFWYRQDPGLGLRLIYFSYDVKMKEKGDIPEGYSVSREKKERFSLILESASTNQTSMYLCASSLGGDQETQYFGPGTRLLVL.

V gene TRBV9 combines with J gene TRBJ2-5, with D possibly TRBD2 on 8 matching bases. V was pared by 7 bases and J by 5 bases, with 18 bases between. There are 14 residues in the CDR3. The germline V gene encodes CDR1 SGDLS and CDR2 YYNGEE. CDR3 in DNA: TGTGCCAGCTCGGGAGGGGGACAGCAGGAGACCCAGTACTTC. Translation gives CASSGGGQQETQYF. Full variable domain (missing parts from reference TRBV9 and TRBJ2-5): DSGVTQTPKHLITATGQRVTLRCSPRSGDLSVYWYQQSLDQGLQFLIQYYNGEERAKGNILERFSAQQFPDLHSELNLSSLELGDSALYFCASSGGGQQETQYFGPGTRLLVL.

In its sample, this clone was seen a few times. The chain couples TRBV19 to TRBJ1-5, with a weak D call TRBD1 (5 bases). The V gene's germline CDR1 is LNHDA and CDR2 SQIVND (reference sequence). V lost 10 bases to trimming and J lost 2 bases, with 18 bases between them. The CDR3 is made up of 15 amino acids. CDR3: CATKRLTDGNQPQHF. DNA of the CDR3: TGTGCCACCAAAAGATTGACAGACGGCAATCAGCCCCAGCATTTT.

The V call is TRBV28, the J call TRBJ1-3, with D tentatively TRBD1 (6 bases). The CDR3 consists of 15 residues. Germline V gives CDR1 MDHEN, CDR2 SYDVKM. Between the trimmed V and J ends, which lost 5 bases and 0 bases, there was a span of 11 bases. CDR3 residues: CASSPQGHSGNTIYF. CDR3 coding DNA: TGTGCCAGCAGTCCACAGGGTCACTCTGGAAACACCATATATTTT.

The rearrangement joins TRBV14 to TRBJ2-2; 8 bases fit TRBD2. V was pared by 0 bases and J by 4 bases, with 10 bases of the junction left unmatched. Germline CDR1 SGHDN, CDR2 FVKESK. The length of the CDR3 is 18 residues. CDR3: CASSQEPFGGGPTGELFF. CDR3 DNA sequence: TGTGCCAGCAGCCAAGAACCCTTCGGGGGGGGGCCCACCGGGGAGCTGTTTTTT.

This clone was counted only a few times. The rearrangement links TRBV6-5 to TRBJ2-1; 9 nucleotides align to TRBD2. J gave up 2 bases and V 7 bases, and 0 bases lay outside the gene matches. Per the germline V gene, CDR1 is MNHEY and CDR2 is SVGAGI. This CDR3 contains 13 residues. The CDR3 DNA reads as TGTGCCAGCACTAGCGGGGCCTACAATGAGCAGTTCTTC. As protein: CASTSGAYNEQFF.

Comment on this clone: An end of the junction differs from the germline gene, which may be a read error. Other nucleotide sequences from this sample produce the same CDR3. This sequence joins TRBV13 and TRBJ2-6, with 8 bases lining up with TRBD1. Looked up from germline, CDR1 is PRHDT and CDR2 is FYEKMQ (reference sequence). The CDR3 extends over 18 amino acids. As DNA, the CDR3 is TGTGCCAGCAGCCCCACACGAGACAGGGGACGTGGGGCCAACGTCCTGACCTTC. Amino acids: CASSPTRDRGRGANVLTF.

The chain joins TRBV27 to TRBJ1-4; D is unresolved. With 8 bases removed from V and 6 bases from J, the gap between germline ends came to 16 bases. This CDR3 spans 14 amino acids. CDR1 MNHEY and CDR2 SMNVEV come from the germline V gene (reference sequence). CDR3 amino acids: CASADLGGDEKLFF. CDR3 in DNA: TGTGCCAGCGCGGATCTAGGAGGTGATGAAAAACTGTTTTTT.

The V call is TRBV5-1, the J call TRBJ1-6; 7 bases line up with TRBD1. V trimming: 4 bases; J trimming: 6 bases; junction bases outside the gene matches: 7. This CDR3 contains 15 residues. The germline V gene has CDR1 SGHRS and CDR2 YFSETQ. The CDR3 reads CASSGVDRANSPLHF. CDR3 DNA sequence: TGCGCCAGCAGCGGGGTCGACAGGGCTAATTCACCCCTCCACTTT.

The gene calls are TRBV9 and TRBJ2-7; maybe TRBD2 (6 bases). The CDR3 consists of 14 residues. Germline-derived CDR1 and CDR2 are SGDLS and YYNGEE. Between the trimmed V and J ends, which lost 3 bases and 0 bases, there was a span of 10 bases. The CDR3, as DNA: TGTGCCAGCAGCGGGGGGAGGAGCTCCTACGAGCAGTACTTC. Translation gives CASSGGRSSYEQYF.

The chain recombines TRBV7-9 with TRBJ2-2, with D unclear. CDR1 is SEHNR, CDR2 FQNEAQ, per germline (reference sequence). V dropped 7 bases and J dropped 3 bases, with 6 bases sitting between them. The CDR3 runs 12 residues. The CDR3 DNA is TGTGCCAGCACCCCGGACACCGGGGAGCTGTTTTTT. It codes for CASTPDTGELFF.